This TCR beta chain appears in the sequencing data of a study of T cell responses to AZD1222 COVID-19 vaccine. Overall study results and limits: At baseline, seropositivity was found in only a handful of AZD1222 recipients.

CDR3 length: 16 amino acids. The V end lost 3 bases, the J end lost 3 bases, and 14 bases lay between the germline ends. The germline gives CDR1 KGHSH, CDR2 LQKENI. The protocol was immunoSEQ multiplex PCR, while the TCRdb copy is restricted to in-frame clones and leaves out a portion. Of approximately 120,000 clones listed, roughly 90% are singletons. As to this clone: The antigen is unknown.

The origin of this receptor is an adult in good health. The material sequenced was peripheral blood, taken on day 0 of AZD1222 vaccination. The chain has TRBV18 and TRBJ2-2; D is unresolved. The CDR3 protein is CASSPIITTDTGELFF. CDR3 in DNA: TGTGCCAGCTCACCGATTATCACTACCGACACCGGGGAGCTGTTTTTT. Supplemented by reference TRBV18 and TRBJ2-2, the full variable domain reads NAGVMQNPRHLVRRRGQEARLRCSPMKGHSHVYWYRQLPEEGLKFMVYLQKENIIDESGMPKERFSAEFPKEGPSILRIQQVVRGDSAAYFCASSPIITTDTGELFFGEGSRLTVL.